The rows below give T cell receptor beta chains drawn from one sample of a study of blood T cell repertoires in COVID-19. Profiling relied on immunoSEQ multiplex PCR, and the TCRdb table lists in-frame clones only, not all of them. The sample records 120,000 to 150,000 clones, about 83% being singletons. Specimen: peripheral blood. The receptors were gathered from a human donor in a cohort sampled during active COVID-19. The CDR3 runs from the conserved cysteine through the conserved F or W. The D gene is left open where the match is weak. Size tells how often a clone was seen (once, few, many) or the class of an expanded clone, and some rows leave it out.

>-|TRBD1|TRBV27|TRBJ1-3
TGTGCCAGCAGTCCCGGGACAGGGGGCGTTGGAAACACCATATATTTT
CASSPGTGGVGNTIYF
>-|-|TRBV27|TRBJ2-7
TGTGCCAGCAGTCTCAGGGTTTCCTACGAGCAGTACTTC
CASSLRVSYEQYF
>-|-|TRBV15|TRBJ2-7
TGTGCCACCAGCAGAGTCGATTCCAGGGGGGACTACGAGCAGTACTTC
CATSRVDSRGDYEQYF
>-|TRBD1|TRBV18|TRBJ2-2
TGTGCCAGCTCAGTGCGACAGGGCGGCGGGGAGCTGTTTTTT
CASSVRQGGGELFF
>-|TRBD1|TRBV7-9|TRBJ2-7
TGTGCCAGCACCCGGGACAGGGCCGAGTCCGAGCAGTACTTC
CASTRDRAESEQYF
>few|-|TRBV7-9|TRBJ1-2
TGTGCCAGCAGCTCGACGGCGGGTGACGAAGGCTACACCTTC
CASSSTAGDEGYTF
>-|-|TRBV6-4|TRBJ1-1
TGTGCCAGCAGTCCCCGGGGGGAAGGCGACACTGAAGCTTTCTTT
CASSPRGEGDTEAFF
>-|TRBD2|TRBV4-2|TRBJ2-1
TGTGCCAGCAGCCAAGAGCTAGCGGGAGGGGGCTCCTACAATGAGCAGTTCTTC
CASSQELAGGGSYNEQFF
>-|-|TRBV27|TRBJ1-1
TGTGCCAGCAGTTATGGGGCCGCGAACACTGAAGCTTTCTTT
CASSYGAANTEAFF
>-|TRBD2|TRBV15|TRBJ2-3
TGTGCCACCAGCAGCTCCCTGGGGGGACTAGCGGGGACGAGGGATACGCAGTATTTT
CATSSSLGGLAGTRDTQYF
>-|-|TRBV5-1|TRBJ2-3
TGCGCCAGCAGCTTGGCACAGGAATTAGATACGCAGTATTTT
CASSLAQELDTQYF
>-|-|TRBV7-9|TRBJ2-1
TGTGCCAGCAGCCCTACCGGGAGTTCTGATGAGCAGTTCTTC
CASSPTGSSDEQFF
>-|-|TRBV4-1|TRBJ1-1
TGCGCCAGCAGCCAAACAGGGTTGGGCACTGAAGCTTTCTTT
CASSQTGLGTEAFF
>-|TRBD1|TRBV7-2|TRBJ2-2
TGTGCCAGCAGCACGGACAGGTGGGGCACCGGGGAGCTGTTTTTT
CASSTDRWGTGELFF
>-|TRBD2|TRBV27|TRBJ2-2
TGTGCCAGCAGCCCCCTAGCGGGAGACACCGGGGAGCTGTTTTTT
CASSPLAGDTGELFF
>once|TRBD2|TRBV27|TRBJ2-7
TGTGCCAGCCCCGGGCGGACTAGCCAGAACTACGAGCAGTACTTC
CASPGRTSQNYEQYF
>few|-|TRBV4-1|TRBJ2-1
TGCGCCAGCAGCCAAGTCGAGGGAACCTACAATGAGCAGTTCTTC
CASSQVEGTYNEQFF
>-|-|TRBV6-5|TRBJ2-1
TGTGCCAGCAGTATCCCGGTGCGGTATACGGTCTTC
CASSIPVRYTVF
>-|TRBD1|TRBV9|TRBJ2-1
TGTGCCAGCAATACCGGGACAGGTAGGTCCTACAATGAGCAGTTCTTC
CASNTGTGRSYNEQFF
>-|TRBD2|TRBV7-2|TRBJ2-2
TGTGCCAGCAGCAGCCCAGGGAGGGTGGAGCTGTTTTTT
CASSSPGRVELFF
>-|-|TRBV27|TRBJ2-7
TGTGCCAGCAGTTCCAGGGCCCATCGTAGGGACGAGCAGTACTTC
CASSSRAHRRDEQYF
>-|-|TRBV6-1|TRBJ1-3
TGTGCCAGCAGTGAAGCGGGAGATCTAAACACCATATATTTT
CASSEAGDLNTIYF
>-|-|TRBV2|TRBJ1-2
TGTGCCAGCAGTGAGGGCAGCATAAACTATGGCTACACCTTC
CASSEGSINYGYTF
>few|TRBD2|TRBV6-1|TRBJ2-7
TGTGCCAGCAGTGAGGGACTAGCGGGATACGAGCAGTACTTC
CASSEGLAGYEQYF
>-|TRBD2|TRBV4-2|TRBJ2-5
TGTGCCAGCAGCCAAGAGGGACTAGCCCAAGAGACCCAGTACTTC
CASSQEGLAQETQYF
>-|-|TRBV5-1|TRBJ1-5
TGCGCCAGCAGCTTTGGGGGGGCGAATCAGCCCCAGCATTTT
CASSFGGANQPQHF
>-|-|TRBV18|TRBJ1-5
TGTGCCAGCTCACCAGGGCCAGGTAATCAGCCCCAGCATTTT
CASSPGPGNQPQHF
>-|-|TRBV5-1|TRBJ1-1
TGCGCCAGCAGCAGCGGGTGGACCACTGAAGCTTTCTTT
CASSSGWTTEAFF
>-|TRBD2|TRBV9|TRBJ2-1
TGTGCCAGCAGCGTAGGGACTAGCGGGACGAATTACAATGAGCAGTTCTTC
CASSVGTSGTNYNEQFF
>-|-|TRBV5-4|TRBJ1-2
TGTGCCAGCAGCCGCTGGGGCGGGGGCGCTTCGCGAGGCTACACCTTC
CASSRWGGGASRGYTF
>-|TRBD2|TRBV5-1|TRBJ2-3
TGCGCCAGCAGCTCGCAAGTAGCGGGACTAGGACGGGCAGATACGCAGTATTTT
CASSSQVAGLGRADTQYF
>-|-|TRBV24-1|TRBJ2-1
TGTGCCACCAGTGATCGCAATCGTCTGACGGGAGATTACAATGAGCAGTTCTTC
CATSDRNRLTGDYNEQFF
>-|-|TRBV30|TRBJ1-2
TGTGCCTGGAGTGTACTGGGGACATCCGGTGGCTACACCTTC
CAWSVLGTSGGYTF